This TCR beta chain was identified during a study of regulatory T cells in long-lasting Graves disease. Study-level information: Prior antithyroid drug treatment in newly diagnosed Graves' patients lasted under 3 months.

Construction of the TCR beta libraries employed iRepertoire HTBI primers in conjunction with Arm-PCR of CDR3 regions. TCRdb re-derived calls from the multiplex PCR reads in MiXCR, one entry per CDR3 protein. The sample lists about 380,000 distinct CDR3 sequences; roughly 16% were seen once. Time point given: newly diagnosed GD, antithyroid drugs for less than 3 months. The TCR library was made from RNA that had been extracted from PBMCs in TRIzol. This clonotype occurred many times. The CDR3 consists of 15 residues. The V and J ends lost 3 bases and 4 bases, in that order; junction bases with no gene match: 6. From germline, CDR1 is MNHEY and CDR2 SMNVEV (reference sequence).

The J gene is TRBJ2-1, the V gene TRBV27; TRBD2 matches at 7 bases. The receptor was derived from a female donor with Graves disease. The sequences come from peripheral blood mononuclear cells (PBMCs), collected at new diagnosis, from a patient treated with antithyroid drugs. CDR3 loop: CASSFRDYGYNEQFF. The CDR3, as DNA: TGTGCCAGCAGTTTCCGGGACTATGGGTACAATGAGCAGTTCTTC.